This TCR beta chain stems from a study of blood T cell repertoires in COVID-19. Libraries were prepared by immunoSEQ multiplex PCR; TCRdb keeps only in-frame clonotypes and omits some of them. The sample holds about 290,000 clones, 89% seen once. This CDR3 is 15 amino acids long. Trimming cost V 1 base and J 5 bases, with 10 bases left between them. CDR1 and CDR2 from the germline V gene are SGHRS and YFSETQ. The table lists this clone with a count of one. Sequencing was carried out using peripheral blood. This receptor was identified in a woman in her twenties or thirties with COVID-19, enrolled during active disease. V is TRBV5-1 and J is TRBJ1-6; D gene uncertain. CDR3 DNA sequence: TGCGCCAGCAGCTTGTCGGGAAGTAATAATTCACCCCTCCACTTT. Residues: CASSLSGSNNSPLHF. Full variable domain (missing parts from reference TRBV5-1 and TRBJ1-6): KAGVTQTPRYLIKTRGQQVTLSCSPISGHRSVSWYQQTPGQGLQFLFEYFSETQRNKGNFPGRFSGRQFSNSRSEMNVSTLELGDSALYLCASSLSGSNNSPLHFGNGTRLTVT.